The entry below describes one TCR beta chain. Sequencing was performed with immunoSEQ multiplex PCR; in TCRdb, only in-frame clones are kept and a portion is missing. The sample lists about 240,000 clones, around 84% occurring once. V was cut by 6 bases and J by 6 bases, with 9 bases left in between. The CDR3 totals 11 residues. From germline, CDR1 is LNHDA and CDR2 SQIVND (reference sequence). This specimen belongs to a study of blood T cell repertoires in COVID-19. Material for sequencing was peripheral blood. The sequence was collected from a woman aged 70-85 years with active or convalescent COVID-19. The V call is TRBV19, the J call TRBJ2-7, with D maybe TRBD1 (6 bases). The CDR3 loop is CASRDSSEQYF. The CDR3 DNA is TGTGCCAGTAGGGACAGTTCCGAGCAGTACTTC.